The clone carrying this T cell receptor (beta chain) was detected only a few times. What was amplified from RNA transcripts were TCR beta CDR3 regions. TCR CDR3 underwent first-round RT-PCR with the HTBI primer set. MiXCR was run by TCRdb on the multiplex PCR reads, yielding one entry per CDR3 protein. The repertoire holds about 740,000 distinct CDR3 sequences, with 13% to 15% as singletons. The data belong to a study of T cells in Graves' hyperthyroidism and ophthalmopathy. Germline-derived CDR1 and CDR2 are SGHAT and FQDESV (reference sequence). The CDR3 consists of 19 residues. V dropped 5 bases and J dropped 2; count of bases not matched to a gene: 12.

This TCR came from a young woman with Graves' hyperthyroidism. V and J are TRBV11-1 and TRBJ2-6, with 10 bases aligning to TRBD2. The sample was blood. CDR3: CASSLVGTSDFPGANVLTF. The CDR3 nucleotides are TGTGCCAGCAGCCTAGTCGGGACTAGCGATTTTCCTGGGGCCAACGTCCTGACTTTC.